A single sample is the source of the 17 T cell receptor beta chains below, sequenced in a study of cytomegalovirus exposure and HLA in healthy donors. The PCR employed 60 Vbeta primers together with 13 Jbeta primers. Sequenced by immunoSEQ multiplex PCR; TCRdb stores in-frame clones only, minus some. The repertoire holds 170,000 or so clones, with about 80% as singletons. What was sequenced was PBMCs. The receptors here all came from a woman aged 30 to 39 in good health and CMV-seronegative.

CDR3 amino acids: CASSLEGAAGDGYTF. In nucleotides, the CDR3 is TGTGCCAGCAGCTTAGAGGGGGCGGCCGGGGATGGCTACACCTTC. The gene calls are TRBV11-2 and TRBJ1-2, with D perhaps TRBD1 (6 bases). The CDR3 runs 15 residues. Germline V CDR1 and CDR2: SGHAT, FQNNGV. V was shortened by 0 bases and J by 6 bases, with 14 bases between the two germline ends.

This clone was recorded only once. The V gene is TRBV27, the J gene TRBJ2-6; the match to TRBD1 covers 9 bases. CDR1 and CDR2 from the germline V gene are MNHEY and SMNVEV (reference sequence). This CDR3 contains 16 residues. J lost 2 bases, V lost 5 bases, and 4 bases had no gene match. The CDR3 sequence is CASSGQGSTGANVLTF. The DNA of the CDR3 is TGTGCCAGCAGTGGACAGGGGAGCACTGGGGCCAACGTCCTGACTTTC.

The chain couples TRBV19 to TRBJ1-3; D is possibly TRBD1 (5 bases). Germline CDR1 LNHDA, CDR2 SQIVND (reference sequence). V was cut by 8 bases and J by 0 bases, with 14 bases left in between. CDR3 length equals 15 residues. CDR3 protein: CASLRDSYSGNTIYF. CDR3 coding DNA: TGTGCCAGTCTTCGAGACAGCTACTCTGGAAACACCATATATTTT.

The chain uses TRBV9 and TRBJ2-1; 7 bases are shared with TRBD1. This CDR3 contains 15 residues. After removal of 4 bases from V and 10 bases from J, the junction contained 14 bases not matched to a gene. CDR1 SGDLS and CDR2 YYNGEE come from the germline V gene. This chain's CDR3 is CASSTRQGPNGEQFF. As DNA, the CDR3 is TGTGCCAGCAGCACCCGACAGGGACCCAACGGGGAGCAGTTCTTC.

V is TRBV7-9 and J is TRBJ1-1, with unresolved D. Trimming removed 4 bases at V and 5 bases at J, with 14 bases between. CDR3 length equals 14 residues. Germline lookup yields CDR1 SEHNR and CDR2 FQNEAQ (reference sequence). This CDR3 is CASSSPDEGTEAFF. As DNA, the CDR3 is TGTGCCAGCAGCTCCCCGGACGAGGGAACTGAAGCTTTCTTT.

The table lists this clone with a few counts. The chain is built from TRBV27 and TRBJ2-1; 7 bases fit TRBD1. Germline V gene data show CDR1 as MNHEY and CDR2 as SMNVEV (reference sequence). The CDR3 has 13 amino acids. V trimming: 10 bases; J trimming: 8 bases; junction bases outside the gene matches: 11. CDR3 DNA sequence: TGTGCCATCTCAGACAGGGCCCGCGATGAGCAGTTCTTC. It codes for CAISDRARDEQFF.

The chain carries TRBV7-8 and TRBJ2-2; D gene unclear. The CDR3 sequence is 16 residues long. V lost 1 base to trimming and J lost 0 bases, with 9 bases between them. Germline V gene sequence: CDR1 SGHVS, CDR2 FQNEAQ. For the CDR3, the DNA is TGTGCCAGCAGCTTAGTTCTCCCTTCGAACACCGGGGAGCTGTTTTTT. It is translated as CASSLVLPSNTGELFF. Full variable domain (outside the CDR3, taken from reference TRBV7-8 and TRBJ2-2): GAGVSQSPRYKVAKRGQDVALRCDPISGHVSLFWYQQALGQGPEFLTYFQNEAQLDKSGLPSDRFFAERPEGSVSTLKIQRTQQEDSAVYLCASSLVLPSNTGELFFGEGSRLTVL.

The genes are TRBV7-2 and TRBJ1-5, with D maybe TRBD1 (6 bases). CDR3 length: 15 amino acids. Germline values: CDR1 SGHTA, CDR2 FQGNSA. Trimming shortened V by 5 bases and J by 4 bases, and 15 bases separated the two germline ends. The CDR3 is CASSPQGLANQPQHF. Here the CDR3 DNA reads TGTGCCAGCAGCCCCCAGGGGTTGGCGAATCAGCCCCAGCATTTT.

The chain couples TRBV14 to TRBJ2-7, with 10 nucleotides matching TRBD2. The ends lost 1 base at V and 6 bases at J; junction bases unmatched: 6. Germline loops: CDR1 SGHDN, CDR2 FVKESK. This CDR3 has 15 residues. The CDR3, as DNA: TGTGCCAGCAGCCAAGTCCTAGCGGGAGTTGTCGAGCAGTACTTC. Its translation: CASSQVLAGVVEQYF.

V usage is TRBV7-2 and J usage is TRBJ2-2; 14 bases fit TRBD2. With 1 base clipped from V and 7 bases from J, the junction kept 8 bases outside the gene matches. CDR1 SGHTA and CDR2 FQGNSA come from the germline V gene. The CDR3 spans 18 residues. The CDR3 DNA is TGTGCCAGCAGCTTAGAACCAGGACTAGCGGGGGGTATCGGGGAGCTGTTTTTT. Encoded protein: CASSLEPGLAGGIGELFF.

This chain uses TRBV7-8 with TRBJ2-5, with TRBD1 identical over 8 bases. V was clipped by 3 bases and J by 5 bases; unmatched bases: 8. The CDR3 consists of 15 residues. CDR1 SGHVS and CDR2 FQNEAQ come from the germline V gene. The CDR3: CASSFRTGTMETQYF. CDR3 coding DNA: TGTGCCAGCAGCTTTAGGACAGGGACGATGGAGACCCAGTACTTC. The full variable domain, rest sourced from reference TRBV7-8 and TRBJ2-5, is GAGVSQSPRYKVAKRGQDVALRCDPISGHVSLFWYQQALGQGPEFLTYFQNEAQLDKSGLPSDRFFAERPEGSVSTLKIQRTQQEDSAVYLCASSFRTGTMETQYFGPGTRLLVL.

This chain connects TRBV2 to TRBJ2-1; 7 bases fit TRBD2. V was clipped by 3 bases and J by 7 bases; unmatched bases: 9. Germline lookup yields CDR1 SNHLY and CDR2 FYNNEI. This CDR3 comprises 15 residues. The CDR3, as DNA: TGTGCCAGCAGTGAGCTAATCGGGGGGTATAATGAGCAGTTCTTC. Translated, it gives CASSELIGGYNEQFF.

This clone was seen a handful of times. The chain joins TRBV27 to TRBJ2-2; D possibly corresponds to TRBD1 (7 bases). Germline V gives CDR1 MNHEY, CDR2 SMNVEV (reference sequence). This CDR3 is 17 amino acids long. V was clipped by 3 bases and J by 1 base, with 15 bases between them. The CDR3 bases are TGTGCCAGCAGTTTTGGGTGGGGGGACAGGAACACCGGGGAGCTGTTTTTT. This translates into CASSFGWGDRNTGELFF.

This chain uses TRBV11-2 with TRBJ1-1, with D possibly matching TRBD1 (5 bases). Germline V gene sequence: CDR1 SGHAT, CDR2 FQNNGV. There are 13 residues in the CDR3. V lost 6 bases and J lost 1, with 9 bases in between. As DNA, the CDR3 is TGTGCCAGCAGGAAACAGGAGAACACTGAAGCTTTCTTT. Its protein is CASRKQENTEAFF.

The chain carries TRBV7-2 and TRBJ2-1; 12 positions match TRBD2. There are 16 residues in the CDR3. V lost 3 bases, J lost 10 bases, and 10 bases stayed unmatched. Germline V gene lookup returns CDR1 SGHTA and CDR2 FQGNSA. The CDR3: CASSFSSGRAFEEQFF. The CDR3 bases are TGTGCCAGCAGCTTTTCTAGCGGGAGGGCCTTTGAGGAGCAGTTCTTC.

A word on this clone: Germline is not matched at one junction end, which may reflect a read error. This rearrangement joins TRBV7-9 to TRBJ2-1, with TRBD2 matching over 9 bases. Germline CDR1 reads SEHNR; CDR2 reads FQNEAQ (reference sequence). The CDR3 totals 15 residues. The CDR3 protein is CSSTPPSGGSDEQFF. As DNA, the CDR3 is TGTTCCAGCACTCCGCCGAGCGGGGGGAGCGATGAGCAGTTCTTC.

This chain joins TRBV2 and TRBJ2-3; 9 nucleotides agree with TRBD1. This CDR3 has 16 amino acids. V dropped 6 bases and J dropped 1; count of bases not matched to a gene: 8. Germline V gene sequence: CDR1 SNHLY, CDR2 FYNNEI. CDR3 amino acids: CASSLQGAPGTDTQYF. The CDR3 DNA reads as TGTGCCAGCAGCCTACAGGGGGCGCCGGGCACAGATACGCAGTATTTT.